Following are 23 T cell receptor beta chains from one sample sequenced in a study of PD-L1 blockade in urothelial cancer. Generated by immunoSEQ multiplex PCR, the TCRdb table keeps only in-frame clones and is missing some. The table lists tens of thousands of clones, about 84% of them singletons. The sample's time point: pretreatment peripheral blood. The sample consisted of PBMCs, taken around atezolizumab (anti-PD-L1) treatment. These receptors were taken from a man in his sixties with urothelial cancer.

In this sample, this clone turned up a few times. The CDR3 here is CASSVALGRIRPNTGELFF. In nucleotides, the CDR3 is TGTGCCAGCAGCGTAGCTTTGGGCAGAATACGGCCGAACACCGGGGAGCTGTTTTTT. The V and J genes are TRBV9 and TRBJ2-2; no clear D gene. The CDR3 contains 19 residues. V lost 0 bases to trimming and J lost 0 bases, with 18 bases between them. Germline-derived CDR1 and CDR2 are SGDLS and YYNGEE.

The chain recombines TRBV4-1 with TRBJ1-5; the D gene is possibly TRBD1 (5 bases). V was trimmed by 1 base and J by 3 bases, leaving 16 bases between them. The germline CDR1 and CDR2 sequences are MGHRA and YSYEKL. CDR3 length: 17 amino acids. CDR3 sequence reads: CASSQVGLGVINQPQHF. In nucleotides, the CDR3 is TGCGCCAGCAGCCAAGTGGGACTTGGGGTTATCAATCAGCCCCAGCATTTT.

The chain's CDR3 is CASSPTGTAYEQYF. Written as DNA, the CDR3 is TGTGCCAGCAGCCCGACAGGGACAGCCTACGAGCAGTACTTC. V and J are TRBV9 and TRBJ2-7, with 7 bases aligning to TRBD1. This CDR3 comprises 14 residues. CDR1 and CDR2 (germline): SGDLS, YYNGEE. The trim removed 4 bases at V and 2 bases at J, leaving 6 bases unmatched. Combining the CDR3 with reference TRBV9 and TRBJ2-7 gives the whole variable domain DSGVTQTPKHLITATGQRVTLRCSPRSGDLSVYWYQQSLDQGLQFLIQYYNGEERAKGNILERFSAQQFPDLHSELNLSSLELGDSALYFCASSPTGTAYEQYFGPGTRLTVT.

This clone came up many times. The V call is TRBV10-1, the J call TRBJ2-7; maybe TRBD1 (5 bases). The germline CDR1 and CDR2 sequences are WNHNN and SYGVQD (reference sequence). V was cut by 4 bases and J by 2 bases, with 12 bases left in between. The CDR3 totals 14 residues. The CDR3 DNA reads as TGCGCCAGCAGTGCGACAAGGGGCCCCTACGAGCAGTACTTC. Its translation is CASSATRGPYEQYF.

The chain uses TRBV19 and TRBJ2-7, with 10 bases aligning to TRBD1. V gave up 5 bases and J gave up 7 bases; unmatched junction bases: 14. Germline V lookup: CDR1 LNHDA, CDR2 SQIVND (reference sequence). The CDR3 sequence is 16 residues long. CDR3 sequence (DNA): TGTGCCAGTAGTTTCCACCGGGACAGGGGTTATGGGGAGCAGTACTTC. This gives the protein CASSFHRDRGYGEQYF. The full variable domain, rest sourced from reference TRBV19 and TRBJ2-7, is DGGITQSPKYLFRKEGQNVTLSCEQNLNHDAMYWYRQDPGQGLRLIYYSQIVNDFQKGDIAEGYSVSREKKESFPLTVTSAQKNPTAFYLCASSFHRDRGYGEQYFGPGTRLTVT.

The table lists this clone with a few counts. The V gene is TRBV19, the J gene TRBJ1-1; D not resolved. Trimming shortened V by 11 bases and J by 6 bases, and 13 bases separated the two germline ends. The length of the CDR3 is 11 residues. Germline V gives CDR1 LNHDA, CDR2 SQIVND (reference sequence). The CDR3 DNA reads TGTGCCGCCTTACGAGGCCCTGAAGCTTTCTTT. The encoded protein is CAALRGPEAFF. Together with reference TRBV19 and TRBJ1-1, the CDR3 gives the full variable domain: DGGITQSPKYLFRKEGQNVTLSCEQNLNHDAMYWYRQDPGQGLRLIYYSQIVNDFQKGDIAEGYSVSREKKESFPLTVTSAQKNPTAFYLCAALRGPEAFFGQGTRLTVV.

The chain carries TRBV2 and TRBJ1-3; unclear D gene. The germline CDR1 and CDR2 sequences are SNHLY and FYNNEI. With 1 base removed from V and 0 bases from J, the gap between germline ends came to 7 bases. The CDR3 covers 15 residues. In DNA, the CDR3 is TGTGCCAGCAGTGAAGGTCGCGGCTCTGGAAACACCATATATTTT. It translates to CASSEGRGSGNTIYF.

The CDR3 DNA reads TGTGCCAGCAGTAAGACAGGGGACACTGAAGCTTTCTTT. It codes for CASSKTGDTEAFF. V is TRBV6-6 and J is TRBJ1-1; TRBD1 aligns across 8 bases. The germline gives CDR1 MNHNY, CDR2 SVGAGI (reference sequence). Trimming at V came to 5 bases and at J to 3 bases, leaving 2 bases not matched to a gene. This CDR3 spans 13 amino acids.

The J gene is TRBJ1-6, the V gene TRBV19, with D possibly TRBD1 on 6 matching bases. Trimming cost V 5 bases and J 6 bases, with 11 bases left between them. Germline V gives CDR1 LNHDA, CDR2 SQIVND (reference sequence). The CDR3 sequence is 14 residues long. The CDR3, as DNA: TGTGCCAGTAGTGTCGGACAGATTAATTCACCCCTCCACTTT. It codes for CASSVGQINSPLHF.

The rearrangement joins TRBV4-1 to TRBJ2-3; D is undetermined. Trimming pared 1 base from V and 0 bases from J, leaving 8 bases between. Germline V gene lookup returns CDR1 MGHRA and CDR2 YSYEKL. This CDR3 is built from 15 residues. The DNA of the CDR3 is TGCGCCAGCAGCCAAGGTGTCACTAGCACAGATACGCAGTATTTT. It specifies CASSQGVTSTDTQYF.

This clone has only a few counts. The chain combines TRBV2 with TRBJ1-1; D might be TRBD1 (5 bases). Per the germline V gene, CDR1 is SNHLY and CDR2 is FYNNEI. Trimming took off 3 bases at V and 1 base at J, with 6 bases between the two ends. This CDR3 has 13 amino acids. CDR3 in amino acids: CASSDQGNTEAFF. The CDR3 DNA is TGTGCCAGCAGTGATCAGGGGAACACTGAAGCTTTCTTT.

This chain uses TRBV7-3 with TRBJ1-4; maybe TRBD1 (6 bases). This CDR3 comprises 18 residues. V gave up 2 bases and J gave up 8 bases, with 24 bases separating them. Germline CDR1 and CDR2: SGHTA and FQGTGA. CDR3 coding DNA: TGTGCCAGCAGCTTACGCCCCGTTTTGGCGGGGGCCGGGGAAAAACTGTTTTTT. Translated: CASSLRPVLAGAGEKLFF.

The chain employs TRBV4-3 and TRBJ2-7; 10 bases are a match to TRBD1. V dropped 4 bases and J dropped 0; count of bases not matched to a gene: 12. This CDR3 comprises 18 residues. The germline V gene encodes CDR1 LGHNA and CDR2 YSLEER. The CDR3 loop reads CASSLDRGELWGSYEQYF. CDR3 nucleotides: TGCGCCAGCAGCCTGGACAGGGGGGAGCTATGGGGCTCCTACGAGCAGTACTTC.

The rearrangement links TRBV27 to TRBJ2-7; 10 nucleotides align to TRBD1. V lost 6 bases and J lost 3; bases outside the gene matches: 5. Germline CDR1 is MNHEY and CDR2 is SMNVEV (reference sequence). The CDR3 has 14 residues. The CDR3 protein is CASSPDRGIYEQYF. The CDR3 nucleotides are TGTGCCAGCAGCCCGGACAGGGGGATCTACGAGCAGTACTTC.

The rearrangement uses TRBV7-9 and TRBJ2-1; TRBD2 aligns across 7 bases. The V and J ends lost 11 bases and 10 bases, in that order; junction bases with no gene match: 2. Germline assignment: CDR1 SEHNR and CDR2 FQNEAQ (reference sequence). The CDR3 has 9 residues. The CDR3 DNA follows: TGTGCCGGGGGAGGGGAGCAGTTCTTC. Residues: CAGGGEQFF.

This chain uses TRBV11-1 with TRBJ2-3, with 7 bases identical to TRBD2. Germline-derived CDR1 and CDR2 are SGHAT and FQDESV (reference sequence). The V and J ends lost 3 bases and 1 base, in that order; junction bases with no gene match: 1. The CDR3 contains 14 residues. The CDR3 nucleotides read TGTGCCAGCAGCTTGGGAGGGGGCACAGATACGCAGTATTTT. Translation: CASSLGGGTDTQYF.

The chain couples TRBV6-1 to TRBJ2-2; unclear D gene. The germline V and J ends were trimmed by 0 bases and 6 bases, with 14 bases remaining between them. The CDR3 is 16 residues long. Germline V lookup: CDR1 MNHNS, CDR2 SASEGT. CDR3 coding DNA: TGTGCCAGCAGTGAAGCGCTAACTACCTGGCCCGGGGAGCTGTTTTTT. Amino acid sequence: CASSEALTTWPGELFF.

The chain carries TRBV6-1 and TRBJ2-3, with unresolved D. V lost 4 bases and J 1 base, leaving 12 bases between the germline ends. The germline gives CDR1 MNHNS, CDR2 SASEGT. The CDR3 covers 15 residues. The CDR3 nucleotides are TGTGCCAGCAGTGTATTACGGCAGGGCACAGATACGCAGTATTTT. Translated: CASSVLRQGTDTQYF.

This clone is a singleton in its sample. The chain employs TRBV19 and TRBJ1-5, with a weak D call TRBD1 (6 bases). V lost 7 bases and J lost 4, with 11 bases in between. The CDR3 is 13 amino acids. The V gene's germline CDR1 is LNHDA and CDR2 SQIVND (reference sequence). The CDR3 spells CASNFDRNQPQHF. The CDR3 nucleotides are TGTGCCAGTAATTTTGACAGGAATCAGCCCCAGCATTTT.

This chain links TRBV2 with TRBJ1-2, with a possible D match to TRBD1 (6 bases). The CDR3 is 14 residues long. Trimming removed 0 bases at V and 7 bases at J, with 12 bases between. The V gene's germline CDR1 is SNHLY and CDR2 FYNNEI. The CDR3 spells CASSEAGGGLGYTF. DNA of the CDR3: TGTGCCAGCAGTGAAGCGGGGGGGGGCCTTGGCTACACCTTC.

The chain recombines TRBV28 with TRBJ2-4; no clear D gene. This CDR3 is built from 15 residues. CDR1 is MDHEN, CDR2 SYDVKM, per germline. Trimming removed 3 bases from V and 0 bases from J, with 9 bases in between. The CDR3 DNA reads TGTGCCAGCAGTTTTTTAGACTTAGCCAAAAACATTCAGTACTTC. Translation: CASSFLDLAKNIQYF.

This clone turned up a few times. In DNA, the CDR3 is TGCGCCAGCAGCAGCCGCGTGGAGGGGCCCCAGCATTTT. Residues: CASSSRVEGPQHF. The chain combines TRBV10-1 with TRBJ1-5, with D unresolved. CDR1 is WNHNN and CDR2 is SYGVQD in the germline V gene (reference sequence). V was pared by 6 bases and J by 9 bases, with 15 bases between. The length of the CDR3 is 13 residues.

Only a few counts were recorded for this clone. CDR3 sequence: CASSLQGDDTDTQYF. The CDR3 region has the DNA TGTGCCAGCAGTTTACAGGGTGATGACACAGATACGCAGTATTTT. The V and J genes are TRBV27 and TRBJ2-3, with a weak D call TRBD1 (5 bases). The CDR3 runs 15 residues. Per germline, CDR1 MNHEY and CDR2 SMNVEV (reference sequence). Deletions cut 2 bases from V and 2 bases from J, with 11 bases between.